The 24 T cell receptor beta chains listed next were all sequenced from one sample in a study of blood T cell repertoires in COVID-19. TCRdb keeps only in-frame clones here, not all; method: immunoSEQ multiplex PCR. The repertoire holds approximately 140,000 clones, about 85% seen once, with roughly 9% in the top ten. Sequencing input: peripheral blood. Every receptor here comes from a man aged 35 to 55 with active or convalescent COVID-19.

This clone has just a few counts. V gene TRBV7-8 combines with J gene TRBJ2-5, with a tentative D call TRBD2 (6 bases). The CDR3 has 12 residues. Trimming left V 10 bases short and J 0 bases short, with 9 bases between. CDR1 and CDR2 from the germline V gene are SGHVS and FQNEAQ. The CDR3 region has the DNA TGTGCCACCCGGGAGCACCAAGAGACCCAGTACTTC. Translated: CATREHQETQYF.

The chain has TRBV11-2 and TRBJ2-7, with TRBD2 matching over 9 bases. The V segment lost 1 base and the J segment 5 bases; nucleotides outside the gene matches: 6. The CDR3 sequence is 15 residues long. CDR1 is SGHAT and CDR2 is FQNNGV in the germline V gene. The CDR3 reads CASSLGGAGGHEQYF. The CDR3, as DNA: TGTGCCAGCAGCTTAGGGGGGGCGGGGGGGCACGAGCAGTACTTC.

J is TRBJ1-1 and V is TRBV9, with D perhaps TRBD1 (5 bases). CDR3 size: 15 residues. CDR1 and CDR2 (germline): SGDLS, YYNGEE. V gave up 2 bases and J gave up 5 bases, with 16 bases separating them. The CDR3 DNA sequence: TGTGCCAGCAGCGTTTCCCAGCTCGACAGTACTGAAGCTTTCTTT. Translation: CASSVSQLDSTEAFF.

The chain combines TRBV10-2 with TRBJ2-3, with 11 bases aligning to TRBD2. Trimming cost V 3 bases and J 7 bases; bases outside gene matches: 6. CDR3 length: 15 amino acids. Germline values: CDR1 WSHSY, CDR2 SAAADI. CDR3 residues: CASSELAGAINTQYF. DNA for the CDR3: TGCGCCAGCAGTGAACTAGCGGGGGCCATCAATACGCAGTATTTT.

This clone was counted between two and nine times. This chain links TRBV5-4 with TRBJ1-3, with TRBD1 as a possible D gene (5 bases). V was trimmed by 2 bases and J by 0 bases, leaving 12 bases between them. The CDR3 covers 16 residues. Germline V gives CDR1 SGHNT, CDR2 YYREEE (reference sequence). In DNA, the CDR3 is TGTGCCAGCAGCTTCCCCAGGGCCTCCTCTGGAAACACCATATATTTT. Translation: CASSFPRASSGNTIYF.

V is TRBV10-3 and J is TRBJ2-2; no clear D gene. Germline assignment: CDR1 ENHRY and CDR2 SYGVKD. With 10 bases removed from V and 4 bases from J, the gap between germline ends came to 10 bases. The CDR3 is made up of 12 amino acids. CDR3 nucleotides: TGTGCCACCCTCCCCGGCACCGGGGAGCTGTTTTTT. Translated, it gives CATLPGTGELFF.

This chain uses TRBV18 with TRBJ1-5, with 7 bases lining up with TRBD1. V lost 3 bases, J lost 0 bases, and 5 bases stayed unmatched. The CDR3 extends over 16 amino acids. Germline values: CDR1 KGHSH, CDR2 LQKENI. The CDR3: CASSPGQTYSNQPQHF. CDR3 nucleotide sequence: TGTGCCAGCTCACCGGGACAGACTTATAGCAATCAGCCCCAGCATTTT.

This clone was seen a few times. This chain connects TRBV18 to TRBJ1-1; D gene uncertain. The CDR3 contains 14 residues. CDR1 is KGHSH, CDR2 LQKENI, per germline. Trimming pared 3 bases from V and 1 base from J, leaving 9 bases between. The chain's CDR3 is CASSPEEWNTEAFF. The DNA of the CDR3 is TGTGCCAGCTCACCGGAGGAATGGAACACTGAAGCTTTCTTT.

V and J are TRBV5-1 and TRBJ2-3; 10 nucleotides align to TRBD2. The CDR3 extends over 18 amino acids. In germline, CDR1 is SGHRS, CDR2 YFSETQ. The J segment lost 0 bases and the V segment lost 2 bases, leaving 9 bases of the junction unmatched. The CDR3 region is CASSLMASGGHSTDTQYF. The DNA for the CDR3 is TGCGCCAGCAGCTTAATGGCTAGCGGGGGCCATAGCACAGATACGCAGTATTTT.

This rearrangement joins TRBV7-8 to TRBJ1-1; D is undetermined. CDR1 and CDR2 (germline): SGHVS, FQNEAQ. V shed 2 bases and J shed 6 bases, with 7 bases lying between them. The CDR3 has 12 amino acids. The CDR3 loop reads CASSLSGAEAFF. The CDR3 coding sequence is TGTGCCAGCAGCTTAAGCGGTGCTGAAGCTTTCTTT.

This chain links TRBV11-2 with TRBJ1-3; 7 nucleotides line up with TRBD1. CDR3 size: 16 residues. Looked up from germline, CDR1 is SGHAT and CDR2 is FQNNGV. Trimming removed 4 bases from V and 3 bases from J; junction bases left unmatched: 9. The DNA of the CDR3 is TGTGCCAGCAGCTCAGAGACAGGGTTCGGTGGAAACACCATATATTTT. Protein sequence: CASSSETGFGGNTIYF.

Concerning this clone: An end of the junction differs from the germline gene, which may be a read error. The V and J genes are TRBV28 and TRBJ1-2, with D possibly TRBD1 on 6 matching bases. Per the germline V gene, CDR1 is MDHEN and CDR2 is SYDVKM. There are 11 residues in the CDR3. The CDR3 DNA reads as TGTGCCACGGGGGGGGGCCAGTCACATTCCTTC. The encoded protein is CATGGGQSHSF.

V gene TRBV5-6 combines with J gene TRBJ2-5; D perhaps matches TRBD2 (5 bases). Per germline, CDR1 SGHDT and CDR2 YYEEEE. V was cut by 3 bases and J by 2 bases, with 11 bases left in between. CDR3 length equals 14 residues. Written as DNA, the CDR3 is TGTGCCAGCAGCTACGGGATCAAGCAAGAGACCCAGTACTTC. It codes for CASSYGIKQETQYF.

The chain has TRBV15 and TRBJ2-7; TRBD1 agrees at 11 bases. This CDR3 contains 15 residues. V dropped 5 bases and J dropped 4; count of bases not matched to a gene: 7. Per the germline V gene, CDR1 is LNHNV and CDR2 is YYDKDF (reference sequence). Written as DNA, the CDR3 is TGTGCCACCAGCTCTAAGGACAGGGGGCAGTACGAGCAGTACTTC. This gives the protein CATSSKDRGQYEQYF. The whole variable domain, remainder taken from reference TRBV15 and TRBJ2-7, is DAMVIQNPRYQVTQFGKPVTLSCSQTLNHNVMYWYQQKSSQAPKLLFHYYDKDFNNEADTPDNFQSRRPNTSFCFLDIRSPGLGDTAMYLCATSSKDRGQYEQYFGPGTRLTVT.

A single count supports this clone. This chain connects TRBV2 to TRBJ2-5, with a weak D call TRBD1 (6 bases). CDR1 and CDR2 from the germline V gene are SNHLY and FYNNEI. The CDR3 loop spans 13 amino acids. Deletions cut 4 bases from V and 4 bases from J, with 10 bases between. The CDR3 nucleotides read TGTGCCAGCAGTGTGGACAGACGAGAGACCCAGTACTTC. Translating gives CASSVDRRETQYF.

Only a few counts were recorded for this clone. The CDR3 is CASQQADNSGNTIYF. The CDR3 DNA follows: TGTGCCAGCCAGCAGGCTGACAACTCTGGAAACACCATATATTTT. The chain carries TRBV6-5 and TRBJ1-3; D unresolved. V dropped 8 bases and J dropped 0 bases, with 14 bases sitting between them. There are 15 residues in the CDR3. From germline, CDR1 is MNHEY and CDR2 SVGAGI.

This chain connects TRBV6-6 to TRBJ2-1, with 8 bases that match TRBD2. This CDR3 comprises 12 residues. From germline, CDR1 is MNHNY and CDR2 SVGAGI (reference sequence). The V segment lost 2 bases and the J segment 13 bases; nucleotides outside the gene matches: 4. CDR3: CASSYGTSGQFF. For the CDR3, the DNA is TGTGCCAGCAGTTACGGCACTAGCGGACAGTTCTTC.

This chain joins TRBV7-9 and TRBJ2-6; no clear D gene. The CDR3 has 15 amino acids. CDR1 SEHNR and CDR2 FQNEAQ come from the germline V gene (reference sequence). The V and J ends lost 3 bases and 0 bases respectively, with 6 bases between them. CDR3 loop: CASSLLSSGANVLTF. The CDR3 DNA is TGTGCCAGCAGCTTGCTGAGCTCTGGGGCCAACGTCCTGACTTTC.

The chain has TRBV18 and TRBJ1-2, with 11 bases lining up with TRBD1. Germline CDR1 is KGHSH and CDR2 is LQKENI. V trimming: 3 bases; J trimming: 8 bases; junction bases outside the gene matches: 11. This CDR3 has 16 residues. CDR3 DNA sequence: TGTGCCAGCTCACCCCTCGCTGGACAGGGGGCCCTCGGCTACACCTTC. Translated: CASSPLAGQGALGYTF.

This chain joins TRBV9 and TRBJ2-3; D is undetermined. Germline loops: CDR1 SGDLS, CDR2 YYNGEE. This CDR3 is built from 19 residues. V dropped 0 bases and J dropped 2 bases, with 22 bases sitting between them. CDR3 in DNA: TGTGCCAGCAGCGTAGTAGTCAGGTCCCCGACGGTCTCCACAGATACGCAGTATTTT. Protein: CASSVVVRSPTVSTDTQYF.

CDR3 loop: CSASPGAAFF. The CDR3 region has the DNA TGCAGTGCTAGCCCAGGGGCGGCTTTCTTT. The chain combines TRBV20-1 with TRBJ1-1; weak D call: TRBD1 (6 bases). CDR1 and CDR2 (germline): DFQATT, SNEGSKA (reference sequence). The CDR3 runs 10 residues. V was pared by 3 bases and J by 11 bases, with 10 bases between.

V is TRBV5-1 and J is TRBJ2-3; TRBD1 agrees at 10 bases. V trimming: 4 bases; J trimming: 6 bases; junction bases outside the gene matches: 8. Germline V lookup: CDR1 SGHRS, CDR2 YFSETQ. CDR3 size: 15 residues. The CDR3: CASSTGTGVVDTQYF. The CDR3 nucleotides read TGCGCCAGCAGCACCGGGACAGGGGTTGTGGATACGCAGTATTTT.

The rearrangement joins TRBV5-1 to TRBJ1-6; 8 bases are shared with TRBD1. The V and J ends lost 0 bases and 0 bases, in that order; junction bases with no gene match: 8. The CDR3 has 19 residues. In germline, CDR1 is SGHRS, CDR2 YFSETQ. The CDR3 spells CASSLADRGTSSYNSPLHF. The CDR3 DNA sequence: TGCGCCAGCAGCTTGGCCGACAGGGGAACGAGCTCCTATAATTCACCCCTCCACTTT.

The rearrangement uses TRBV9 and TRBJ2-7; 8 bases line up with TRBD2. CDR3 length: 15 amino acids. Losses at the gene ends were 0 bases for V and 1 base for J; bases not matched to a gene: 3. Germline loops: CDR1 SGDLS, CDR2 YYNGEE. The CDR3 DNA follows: TGTGCCAGCAGCGTAGCGGCTAGCGGGTCCTACGAGCAGTACTTC. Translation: CASSVAASGSYEQYF. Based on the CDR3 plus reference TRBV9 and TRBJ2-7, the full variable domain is DSGVTQTPKHLITATGQRVTLRCSPRSGDLSVYWYQQSLDQGLQFLIQYYNGEERAKGNILERFSAQQFPDLHSELNLSSLELGDSALYFCASSVAASGSYEQYFGPGTRLTVT.